One sample yielded the 13 T cell receptor beta chains listed below, sequenced in a study of tumor-infiltrating lymphocytes in primary liver carcinoma. The investigators made TCR beta cDNA from around 540 ng total RNA, using a constant-region primer. The TCR beta library was amplified through three nested multiplex PCR rounds in a modified ARM-PCR procedure. The opening two PCR rounds, 10 cycles each, paired TRBV1-TRBV30 forward primers with a C-beta reverse primer. In TCRdb, the multiplex PCR reads were re-called with MiXCR into one record per CDR3 protein. The table lists about 120,000 distinct CDR3 sequences, approximately 71% of them singletons. Bulk tissue was left unsorted, and RNA and DNA were co-extracted from roughly 20-30 mg of it. The specimen was tumor-adjacent normal liver tissue. These receptors were collected from a woman aged 55-75 years with primary liver carcinoma and hepatitis B virus infection.

Points on this clonotype: A clone one base away is much larger, so this may be a read error. This chain links TRBV28 with TRBJ1-6, with D uncertain. The CDR3 sequence is 15 residues long. Trimming shortened V by 0 bases and J by 5 bases, and 8 bases separated the two germline ends. Germline loops: CDR1 MDHEN, CDR2 SYDVKM. The CDR3 region is CASSLWQEHNSPLHF. The CDR3 region has the DNA TGTGCCAGCAGTTTATGGCAGGAGCATAATTCACCCCTCCACTTT. Full variable domain (rest looked up from reference TRBV28 and TRBJ1-6): DVKVTQSSRYLVKRTGEKVFLECVQDMDHENMFWYRQDPGLGLRLIYFSYDVKMKEKGDIPEGYSVSREKKERFSLILESASTNQTSMYLCASSLWQEHNSPLHFGNGTRLTVT.

Points on this clonotype: At one end the junction does not follow the germline gene, possibly because of a read error. The chain has TRBV7-8 and TRBJ1-5; perhaps TRBD1 as D (6 bases). Germline CDR1 is SGHVS and CDR2 is FQNEAQ. The CDR3 length is 17 residues. CDR3 in amino acids: CASSLEGGAYSNQSQHF. As DNA, the CDR3 is TGTGCCAGCAGCTTAGAGGGGGGAGCCTATAGCAATCAGTCCCAACATTTT.

The chain joins TRBV11-2 to TRBJ1-4, with 7 positions matching TRBD1. The CDR3 spans 13 residues. V was clipped by 7 bases and J by 8 bases; unmatched bases: 7. Germline loops: CDR1 SGHAT, CDR2 FQNNGV. CDR3 sequence reads: CASNGEDREKLFF. The CDR3 region has the DNA TGTGCCAGCAACGGGGAGGACAGGGAAAAACTGTTTTTT.

The CDR3 is CASSSLRERETNTGELFF. DNA of the CDR3: TGTGCCAGCAGTTCCCTCCGGGAGCGAGAAACGAACACCGGGGAGCTGTTTTTT. This rearrangement joins TRBV28 to TRBJ2-2; possibly TRBD2 for D (6 bases). V lost 4 bases, J lost 0 bases, and 18 bases lay in between. Per the germline V gene, CDR1 is MDHEN and CDR2 is SYDVKM. This CDR3 is built from 18 residues.

This chain joins TRBV7-9 and TRBJ2-2, with a tentative D call TRBD2 (5 bases). V was shortened by 9 bases and J by 6 bases, with 17 bases between the two germline ends. CDR1 SEHNR and CDR2 FQNEAQ come from the germline V gene (reference sequence). This CDR3 comprises 14 residues. CDR3 DNA sequence: TGTGCCAGTGAAAGCGACTATGGCGCCGGGGAGCTGTTTTTT. It specifies CASESDYGAGELFF.

Concerning this clonotype: The junction departs from the called germline gene at one end, perhaps through a read error. This chain connects TRBV14 to TRBJ2-7; no reliable D call. Germline CDR1 is SGHDN and CDR2 is FVKESK. The CDR3 is made up of 13 amino acids. The CDR3 coding sequence is TGTGTCAGCAGCCAAGTGGGCGACTACGAGCAGTACTTC. Translating gives CVSSQVGDYEQYF.

This clonotype was counted a single time. This chain joins TRBV29-1 and TRBJ2-6; tentatively, D is TRBD1 or TRBD2 (5 bases each). CDR1 and CDR2 (germline): SQVTM, ANQGSEA. Trimming removed 4 bases from V and 4 bases from J, with 20 bases in between. The CDR3 runs 17 residues. CDR3 nucleotides: TGCAGCGTTGGTGAAAAGAGGGGAATCTCCGGGGCCAACGTCCTGACTTTC. Its translation: CSVGEKRGISGANVLTF.

With respect to this clonotype: A read error may explain this, as a much larger clone is one base away. V usage is TRBV7-9 and J usage is TRBJ2-5; 7 bases are shared with TRBD2. The CDR3 contains 12 residues. Germline V gene lookup returns CDR1 SEHNR and CDR2 FQNEAQ (reference sequence). In DNA form, the CDR3 reads TGTACCAGCAGCTTACTAGCGGAGACCCAGTACTTC. Translation gives CTSSLLAETQYF. Full variable domain (remainder filled in from reference TRBV7-9 and TRBJ2-5): DTGVSQNPRHKITKRGQNVTFRCDPISEHNRLYWYRQTLGQGPEFLTYFQNEAQLEKSRLLSDRFSAERPKGSFSTLEIQRTEQGDSAMYLCTSSLLAETQYFGPGTRLLVL.

This clonotype appeared many times. This CDR3 is CASRPDLGGGKETQYF. The CDR3 DNA sequence: TGTGCCAGCAGACCCGATCTCGGGGGGGGGAAAGAGACCCAGTACTTC. The genes are TRBV6-6 and TRBJ2-5; 8 bases fit TRBD2. V was pared by 6 bases and J by 3 bases, with 12 bases of the junction left unmatched. From germline, CDR1 is MNHNY and CDR2 SVGAGI (reference sequence). CDR3 length: 16 residues.

In this sample, this clonotype turned up many times. The rearrangement uses TRBV11-2 and TRBJ1-1; D is uncertain. Between the trimmed V and J ends, which lost 5 bases and 5 bases, there was a span of 12 bases. CDR3 length: 13 amino acids. Germline V lookup: CDR1 SGHAT, CDR2 FQNNGV. The CDR3 sequence: CASSLHGGTEAFF. For the CDR3, the DNA is TGTGCCAGCAGCCTTCACGGTGGGACTGAAGCTTTCTTT.

On this clonotype: Mismatch with germline at one junction end may stem from a read error. The J gene is TRBJ2-1, the V gene TRBV11-2, with D perhaps TRBD1 (6 bases). The CDR3 runs 16 residues. Germline CDR1 reads SGHAT; CDR2 reads FQNNGV. This CDR3 reads CVSSRLNPGVANEQFF. DNA for the CDR3: TGTGTCAGCAGCCGACTAAACCCAGGGGTTGCCAATGAGCAGTTCTTC. The full variable domain, its missing parts supplied by reference TRBV11-2 and TRBJ2-1, is EAGVAQSPRYKIIEKRQSVAFWCNPISGHATLYWYQQILGQGPKLLIQFQNNGVVDDSQLPKDRFSAERLKGVDSTLKIQPAKLEDSAVYLCVSSRLNPGVANEQFFGPGTRLTVL.

For this clonotype: At one end the junction does not follow the germline gene, possibly because of a read error. The gene calls are TRBV28 and TRBJ2-1, with 10 positions matching TRBD1. This CDR3 has 16 amino acids. CDR1 is MDHEN and CDR2 is SYDVKM in the germline V gene. The CDR3 sequence is CVSSSRQGARFNEQFF. The CDR3 region has the DNA TGTGTCAGCAGTTCAAGACAGGGGGCGCGTTTCAATGAGCAGTTCTTC.

This clonotype was counted ten times or more. The gene calls are TRBV28 and TRBJ1-1; perhaps TRBD1 as D (5 bases). CDR1 MDHEN and CDR2 SYDVKM come from the germline V gene. Trimming cost V 2 bases and J 4 bases, with 11 bases left between them. CDR3 size: 14 residues. For the CDR3, the DNA is TGTGCCAGCAGTTTACAGGGAGTACGCACTGAAGCTTTCTTT. Translated, it gives CASSLQGVRTEAFF.